This passage covers 18 T cell receptor beta chains from one sample sequenced in a study of OX40 agonist ivuxolimab in advanced cancers. Clones were read by immunoSEQ multiplex PCR, and TCRdb kept only the in-frame ones, dropping some. The sample holds approximately 46,000 clones, around 87% seen once. This sample comprised CD4+ or CD8+ T cells sorted from blood, obtained in a trial of the OX40 agonist ivuxolimab. Every receptor here comes from an adult with an advanced solid tumor such as melanoma, head and neck, liver or kidney cancer.

This sequence joins TRBV19 and TRBJ2-1; 9 bases fit TRBD1. CDR3 length equals 16 residues. The trim removed 0 bases at V and 3 bases at J, leaving 3 bases unmatched. Germline V gene data show CDR1 as LNHDA and CDR2 as SQIVND (reference sequence). The CDR3 loop is CASSIEGTGFYNEQFF. CDR3 nucleotides: TGTGCCAGTAGTATAGAGGGGACAGGGTTCTACAATGAGCAGTTCTTC.

This clone was counted between two and nine times. The chain links TRBV6-1 to TRBJ2-7; maybe TRBD2 (6 bases). Germline lookup yields CDR1 MNHNS and CDR2 SASEGT. V was cut by 3 bases and J by 2 bases, with 17 bases left in between. This CDR3 contains 16 residues. CDR3: CASSDRGLGSTYEQYF. The CDR3 nucleotides are TGTGCCAGCAGTGACCGGGGACTGGGGTCCACCTACGAGCAGTACTTC.

This chain links TRBV7-9 with TRBJ2-7; 7 bases match TRBD1. Germline CDR1 and CDR2: SEHNR and FQNEAQ (reference sequence). Trimming took 5 bases from V and 7 from J; bases not matched to a gene: 11. The CDR3 spans 14 residues. CDR3 sequence reads: CASSTPLTGYEQYF. The CDR3 region has the DNA TGTGCCAGCAGCACACCACTGACAGGGTATGAGCAGTACTTC.

The chain carries TRBV30 and TRBJ1-2, with a weak D call TRBD1 (5 bases). V was shortened by 3 bases and J by 6 bases, with 14 bases between the two germline ends. The CDR3 totals 13 residues. From germline, CDR1 is GTSNPN and CDR2 SVGIG (reference sequence). The chain's CDR3 is CAWSLTGTNGYTF. The CDR3 DNA reads TGTGCCTGGAGCCTCACTGGGACGAATGGCTACACCTTC.

The chain links TRBV4-1 to TRBJ2-3; TRBD1 agrees at 10 bases. The CDR3 runs 16 residues. With V trimmed by 1 base and J by 3 bases, 4 bases remained unmatched. The V gene's germline CDR1 is MGHRA and CDR2 YSYEKL. In nucleotides, the CDR3 is TGCGCCAGCAGCCAAGTCAAGGACAGGGGGACAGATACGCAGTATTTT. Translated: CASSQVKDRGTDTQYF.

The chain joins TRBV4-2 to TRBJ2-7, with TRBD2 matching 13 bases. CDR3 length: 15 residues. Germline assignment: CDR1 LGHNA and CDR2 YNFKEQ. V trimming: 4 bases; J trimming: 2 bases; junction bases outside the gene matches: 2. This chain's CDR3 is CASSPGLAGAYEQYF. The CDR3 DNA follows: TGTGCCAGCAGCCCTGGACTAGCGGGAGCCTACGAGCAGTACTTC.

The CDR3 coding sequence is TGTGCCAGCAGCCAGACTAGCGGGGGACGCGAGCAGTTCTTC. The encoded protein is CASSQTSGGREQFF. This sequence joins TRBV2 and TRBJ2-1, with 12 positions matching TRBD2. V lost 6 bases to trimming and J lost 10 bases; unmatched junction nucleotides: 7. Germline loops: CDR1 SNHLY, CDR2 FYNNEI. The CDR3 extends over 14 amino acids.

The chain has TRBV5-1 and TRBJ2-1; TRBD2 matches at 10 bases. After removal of 1 base from V and 8 bases from J, the junction contained 6 bases not matched to a gene. CDR3 length: 15 residues. Germline assignment: CDR1 SGHRS and CDR2 YFSETQ. In DNA form, the CDR3 reads TGCGCCAGCAGCTTGTCAGCGGGAGGGGTCCATGAGCAGTTCTTC. Translated: CASSLSAGGVHEQFF.

V usage is TRBV2 and J usage is TRBJ1-2; tentative D call: TRBD1 (5 bases). The CDR3 sequence is 14 residues long. The germline V gene has CDR1 SNHLY and CDR2 FYNNEI. Trimming took off 0 bases at V and 2 bases at J, with 7 bases between the two ends. The DNA for the CDR3 is TGTGCCAGCAGTGAAGCCTCAGGGAACTATGGCTACACCTTC. Encoded protein: CASSEASGNYGYTF.

The chain carries TRBV14 and TRBJ2-1; D ambiguous. The CDR3 totals 16 residues. The germline V and J ends were trimmed by 1 base and 5 bases, with 15 bases remaining between them. Per the germline V gene, CDR1 is SGHDN and CDR2 is FVKESK. CDR3 in DNA: TGTGCCAGCAGCCAAGTTCGACCTCCCCCCAACAATGAGCAGTTCTTC. The encoded protein is CASSQVRPPPNNEQFF.

The chain combines TRBV25-1 with TRBJ2-3; D call uncertain. Trimming left V 1 base short and J 1 base short, with 6 bases between. The germline gives CDR1 MGHDK, CDR2 SYGVNS. The CDR3 is made up of 14 amino acids. The CDR3 DNA reads as TGTGCCAGCAGTGAATTTGACGGCACAGATACGCAGTATTTT. Protein product: CASSEFDGTDTQYF.

This clone has at least ten counts. The rearrangement links TRBV7-9 to TRBJ1-2; no reliable D call. CDR3 length equals 13 residues. Germline V gene sequence: CDR1 SEHNR, CDR2 FQNEAQ (reference sequence). Trimming took 5 bases from V and 3 from J, leaving 10 bases between them. The CDR3 here is CASSPGEYYGYTF. In DNA, the CDR3 is TGTGCCAGCAGCCCCGGCGAGTACTATGGCTACACCTTC.

The chain joins TRBV27 to TRBJ1-1, with D possibly being TRBD1 (5 bases). Trimming took 3 bases from V and 7 from J, leaving 12 bases between them. This CDR3 is 13 amino acids long. Germline lookup yields CDR1 MNHEY and CDR2 SMNVEV (reference sequence). The CDR3 loop reads CASSFGGGVEAFF. DNA of the CDR3: TGTGCCAGCAGTTTTGGGGGAGGAGTTGAAGCTTTCTTT.

This chain links TRBV29-1 with TRBJ2-1; perhaps TRBD1 as D (6 bases). Trimming removed 1 base at V and 2 bases at J, with 15 bases between. The germline V gene encodes CDR1 SQVTM and CDR2 ANQGSEA. This CDR3 is 16 amino acids long. CDR3 coding DNA: TGCAGCGTTGAAGGTACCACAGGGAGCGCCTACAATGAGCAGTTCTTC. This sequence encodes CSVEGTTGSAYNEQFF.

V gene TRBV28 combines with J gene TRBJ2-1, with D possibly called TRBD1 or TRBD2 (5 bases each). CDR3 length: 17 amino acids. Germline V gene lookup returns CDR1 MDHEN and CDR2 SYDVKM. The V end lost 2 bases, the J end lost 8 bases, and 22 bases lay between the germline ends. The CDR3 nucleotides read TGTGCCAGCAGTTTACGACCCTCCTCGGGGTCAGGGCATGAGCAGTTCTTC. Protein: CASSLRPSSGSGHEQFF.

The chain links TRBV7-8 to TRBJ1-1; D call uncertain. The V end lost 5 bases, the J end lost 7 bases, and 11 bases lay between the germline ends. The CDR3 extends over 12 amino acids. The germline CDR1 and CDR2 sequences are SGHVS and FQNEAQ. CDR3 nucleotides: TGTGCCAGCAGCCCCTCACGGGGTGAAGCTTTCTTT. Translation gives CASSPSRGEAFF.

V gene TRBV27 combines with J gene TRBJ2-7; 9 nucleotides agree with TRBD2. Unmatched junction bases numbered 8, after V lost 5 bases and J lost 3 bases. The CDR3 is 15 residues long. Germline CDR1 reads MNHEY; CDR2 reads SMNVEV (reference sequence). CDR3 amino acids: CASSPRAGGHYEQYF. CDR3 nucleotide sequence: TGTGCCAGCAGTCCCCGAGCGGGGGGCCACTACGAGCAGTACTTC.

The gene calls are TRBV27 and TRBJ2-3, with 7 bases fitting TRBD2. This CDR3 region has 17 residues. Germline-derived CDR1 and CDR2 are MNHEY and SMNVEV (reference sequence). V lost 3 bases and J lost 2; bases outside the gene matches: 11. CDR3: CASSFGTARGDTDTQYF. For the CDR3, the DNA is TGTGCCAGCAGTTTTGGGACCGCCCGGGGGGACACAGATACGCAGTATTTT.